There are a few counts of the clone carrying this T cell receptor (beta chain). These data come from a study of early T cells in non-severe SARS-CoV-2 infection. Individual cDNA molecules carried attached unique molecular identifiers. TCRdb called the 5' RACE reads again in MiXCR, with one record for every CDR3 protein. In the table there are roughly 53,000 distinct CDR3 sequences, 7% to 10% of which are singletons. Germline CDR1 and CDR2: MGHRA and YSYEKL. Trimming took 4 bases from V and 3 from J, leaving 22 bases between them. The CDR3 covers 17 residues. The V gene is TRBV4-1, the J gene TRBJ2-7, with no clear D. Sequenced input: whole blood. The source of this sequence is an adult who was a healthcare worker with PCR-confirmed SARS-CoV-2 infection or an uninfected control (not recorded which). CDR3 region: CASSLLRDRASSYEQYF. In nucleotides, the CDR3 is TGCGCCAGCAGCCTTCTTCGAGATAGGGCCTCGAGCTACGAGCAGTACTTC.